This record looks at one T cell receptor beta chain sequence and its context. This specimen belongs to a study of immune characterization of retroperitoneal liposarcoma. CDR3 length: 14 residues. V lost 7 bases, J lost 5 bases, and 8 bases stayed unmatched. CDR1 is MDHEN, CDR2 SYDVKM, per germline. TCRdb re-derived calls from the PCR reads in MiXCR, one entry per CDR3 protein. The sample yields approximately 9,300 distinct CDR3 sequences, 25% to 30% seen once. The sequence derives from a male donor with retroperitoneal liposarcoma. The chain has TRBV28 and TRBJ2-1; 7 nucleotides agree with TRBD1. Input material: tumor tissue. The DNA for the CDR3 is TGTGCCAGCAACCCGGGACAGATAAACAATGAGCAGTTCTTC. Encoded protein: CASNPGQINNEQFF.